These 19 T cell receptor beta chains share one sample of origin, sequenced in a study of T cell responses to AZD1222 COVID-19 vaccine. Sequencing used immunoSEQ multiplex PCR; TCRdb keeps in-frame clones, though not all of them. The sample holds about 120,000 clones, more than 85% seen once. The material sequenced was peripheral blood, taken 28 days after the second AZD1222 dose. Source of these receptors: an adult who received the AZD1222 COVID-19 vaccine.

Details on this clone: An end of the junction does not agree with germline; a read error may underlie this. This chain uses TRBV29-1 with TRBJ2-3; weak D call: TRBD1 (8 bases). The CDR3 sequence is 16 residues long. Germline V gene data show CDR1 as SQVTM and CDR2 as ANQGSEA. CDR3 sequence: CSVEQQGGGPTNTQYF. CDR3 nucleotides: TGCAGCGTTGAGCAACAGGGGGGGGGCCCCACAAATACGCAGTATTTT.

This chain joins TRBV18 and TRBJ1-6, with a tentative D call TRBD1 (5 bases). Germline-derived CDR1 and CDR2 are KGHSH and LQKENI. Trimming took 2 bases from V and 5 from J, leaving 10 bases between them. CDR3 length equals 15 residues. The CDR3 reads CASSPAGTDNSPLHF. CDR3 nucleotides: TGTGCCAGCTCACCAGCCGGGACGGATAATTCACCCCTCCACTTT.

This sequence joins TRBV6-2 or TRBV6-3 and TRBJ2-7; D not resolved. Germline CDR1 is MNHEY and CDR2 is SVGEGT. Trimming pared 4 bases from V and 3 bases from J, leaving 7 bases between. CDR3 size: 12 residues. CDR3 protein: CASSSNFYEQYF. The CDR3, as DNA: TGTGCCAGCAGTTCTAACTTCTACGAGCAGTACTTC.

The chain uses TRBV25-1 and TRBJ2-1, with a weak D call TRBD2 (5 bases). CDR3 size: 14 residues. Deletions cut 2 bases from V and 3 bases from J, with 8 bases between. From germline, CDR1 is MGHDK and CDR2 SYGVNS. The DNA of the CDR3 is TGTGCCAGCAGTGAAATCGGGGACTACAATGAGCAGTTCTTC. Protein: CASSEIGDYNEQFF. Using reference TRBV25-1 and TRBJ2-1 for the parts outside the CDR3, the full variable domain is EADIYQTPRYLVIGTGKKITLECSQTMGHDKMYWYQQDPGMELHLIHYSYGVNSTEKGDLSSESTVSRIRTEHFPLTLESARPSHTSQYLCASSEIGDYNEQFFGPGTRLTVL.

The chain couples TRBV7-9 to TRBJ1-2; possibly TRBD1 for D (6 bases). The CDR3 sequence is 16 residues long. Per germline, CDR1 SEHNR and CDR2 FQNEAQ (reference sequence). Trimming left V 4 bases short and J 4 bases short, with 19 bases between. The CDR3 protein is CASSSQGLGHGYGYTF. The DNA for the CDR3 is TGTGCCAGCAGCTCGCAGGGGTTGGGCCATGGCTATGGCTACACCTTC.

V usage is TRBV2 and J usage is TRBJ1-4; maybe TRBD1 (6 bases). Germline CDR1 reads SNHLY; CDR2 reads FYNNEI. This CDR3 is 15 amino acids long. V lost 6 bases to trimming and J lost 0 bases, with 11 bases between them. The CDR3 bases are TGTGCCAGCAGCGCCGACAGGACAACTAATGAAAAACTGTTTTTT. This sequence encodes CASSADRTTNEKLFF. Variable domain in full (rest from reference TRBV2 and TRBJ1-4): EPEVTQTPSHQVTQMGQEVILRCVPISNHLYFYWYRQILGQKVEFLVSFYNNEISEKSEIFDDQFSVERPDGSNFTLKIRSTKLEDSAMYFCASSADRTTNEKLFFGSGTQLSVL.

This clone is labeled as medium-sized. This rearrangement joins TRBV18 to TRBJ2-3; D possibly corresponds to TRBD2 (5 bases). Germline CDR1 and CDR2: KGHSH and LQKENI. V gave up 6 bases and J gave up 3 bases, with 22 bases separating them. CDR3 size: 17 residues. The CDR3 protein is CASSLLVGKGITDTQYF. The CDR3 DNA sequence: TGTGCCAGCTCTCTCCTCGTCGGGAAAGGGATAACAGATACGCAGTATTTT.

The CDR3 here is CSASWGDYGYTF. As DNA, the CDR3 is TGCAGTGCTAGTTGGGGGGACTATGGCTACACCTTC. The chain is built from TRBV20-1 and TRBJ1-2; perhaps TRBD1 as D (5 bases). The CDR3 is 12 residues long. Germline CDR1 and CDR2: DFQATT and SNEGSKA (reference sequence). Trimming stripped 3 bases from V and 3 bases from J, with 8 bases between.

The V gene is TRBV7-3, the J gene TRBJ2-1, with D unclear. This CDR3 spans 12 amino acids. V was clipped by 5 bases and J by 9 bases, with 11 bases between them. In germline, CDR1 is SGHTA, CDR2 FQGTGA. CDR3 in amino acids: CASSPRSGEQFF. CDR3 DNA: TGTGCCAGCAGCCCGCGATCGGGTGAGCAGTTCTTC.

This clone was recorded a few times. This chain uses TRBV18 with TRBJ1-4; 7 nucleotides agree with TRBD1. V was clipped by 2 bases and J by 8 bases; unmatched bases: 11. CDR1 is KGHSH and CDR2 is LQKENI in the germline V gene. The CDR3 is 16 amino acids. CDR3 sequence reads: CASSPWRDSSKEKLFF. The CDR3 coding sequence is TGTGCCAGCTCACCATGGAGGGACAGCTCGAAAGAAAAACTGTTTTTT.

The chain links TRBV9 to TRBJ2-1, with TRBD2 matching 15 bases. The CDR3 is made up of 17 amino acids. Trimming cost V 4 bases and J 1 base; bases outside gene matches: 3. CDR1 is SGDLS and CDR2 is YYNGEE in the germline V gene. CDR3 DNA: TGTGCCAGCAGCAGGACTAGCGGGGGGGCTTCCTACAATGAGCAGTTCTTC. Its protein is CASSRTSGGASYNEQFF.

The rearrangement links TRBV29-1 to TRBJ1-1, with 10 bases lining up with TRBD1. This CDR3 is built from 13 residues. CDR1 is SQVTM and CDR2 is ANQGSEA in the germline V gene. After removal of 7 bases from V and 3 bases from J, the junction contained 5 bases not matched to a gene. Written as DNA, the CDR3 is TGCAGCGCAGACAGGGGGCAGGACACTGAAGCTTTCTTT. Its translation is CSADRGQDTEAFF. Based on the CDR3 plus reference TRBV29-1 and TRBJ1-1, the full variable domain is SAVISQKPSRDICQRGTSLTIQCQVDSQVTMMFWYRQQPGQSLTLIATANQGSEATYESGFVIDKFPISRPNLTFSTLTVSNMSPEDSSIYLCSADRGQDTEAFFGQGTRLTVV.

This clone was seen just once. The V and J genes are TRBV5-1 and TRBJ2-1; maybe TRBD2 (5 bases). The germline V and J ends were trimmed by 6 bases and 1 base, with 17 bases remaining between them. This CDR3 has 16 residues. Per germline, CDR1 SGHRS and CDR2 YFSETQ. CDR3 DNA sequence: TGCGCCAGCACCGTCCCCAGGACTTCTTCCTACAATGAGCAGTTCTTC. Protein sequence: CASTVPRTSSYNEQFF.

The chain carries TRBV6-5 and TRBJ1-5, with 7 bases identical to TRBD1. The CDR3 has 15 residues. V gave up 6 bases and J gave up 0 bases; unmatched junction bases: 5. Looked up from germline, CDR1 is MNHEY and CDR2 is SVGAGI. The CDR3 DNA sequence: TGTGCCAGCAGGGGGACAGCCTATAGCAATCAGCCCCAGCATTTT. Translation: CASRGTAYSNQPQHF.

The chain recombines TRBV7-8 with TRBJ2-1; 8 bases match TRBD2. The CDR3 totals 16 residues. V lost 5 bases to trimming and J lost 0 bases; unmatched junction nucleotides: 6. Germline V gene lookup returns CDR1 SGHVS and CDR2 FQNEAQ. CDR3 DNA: TGTGCCAGCAGCCTAAGCAGCGGGAGCTCCTACAATGAGCAGTTCTTC. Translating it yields CASSLSSGSSYNEQFF.

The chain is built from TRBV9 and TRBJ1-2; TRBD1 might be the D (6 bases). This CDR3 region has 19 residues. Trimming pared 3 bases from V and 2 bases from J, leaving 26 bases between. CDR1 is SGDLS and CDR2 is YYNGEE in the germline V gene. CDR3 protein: CASSEQPPGAEWSNYGYTF. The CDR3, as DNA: TGTGCCAGCAGCGAACAACCACCAGGGGCAGAATGGTCGAACTATGGCTACACCTTC.

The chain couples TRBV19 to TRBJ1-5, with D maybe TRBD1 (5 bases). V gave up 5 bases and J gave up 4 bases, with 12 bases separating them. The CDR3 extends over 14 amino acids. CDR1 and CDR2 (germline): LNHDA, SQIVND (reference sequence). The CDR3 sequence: CASSFGANNQPQHF. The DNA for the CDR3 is TGTGCCAGTAGTTTTGGGGCTAATAATCAGCCCCAGCATTTT.

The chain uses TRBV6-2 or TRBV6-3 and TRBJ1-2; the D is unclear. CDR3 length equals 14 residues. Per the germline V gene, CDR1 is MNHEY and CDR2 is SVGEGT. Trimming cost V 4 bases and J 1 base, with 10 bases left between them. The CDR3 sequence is CASSFDNFNYGYTF. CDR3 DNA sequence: TGTGCCAGCAGTTTCGACAACTTTAACTATGGCTACACCTTC.

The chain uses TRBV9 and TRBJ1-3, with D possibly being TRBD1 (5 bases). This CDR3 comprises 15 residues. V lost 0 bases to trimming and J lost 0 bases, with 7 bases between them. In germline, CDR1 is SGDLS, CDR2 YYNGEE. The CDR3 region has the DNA TGTGCCAGCAGCGTAGAAGGGGACTCTGGAAACACCATATATTTT. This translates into CASSVEGDSGNTIYF.